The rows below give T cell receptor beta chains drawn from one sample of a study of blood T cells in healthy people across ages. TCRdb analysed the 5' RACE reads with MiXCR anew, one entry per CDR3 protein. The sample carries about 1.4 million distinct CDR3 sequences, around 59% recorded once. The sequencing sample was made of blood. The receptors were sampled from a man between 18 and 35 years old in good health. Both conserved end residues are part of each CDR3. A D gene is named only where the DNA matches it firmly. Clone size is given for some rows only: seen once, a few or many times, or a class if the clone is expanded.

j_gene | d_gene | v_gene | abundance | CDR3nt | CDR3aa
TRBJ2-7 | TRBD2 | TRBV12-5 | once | TGTGCTAGCTCAAAAGCGGGAGCCCGCTACGAGCAGTACTTC | CASSKAGARYEQYF
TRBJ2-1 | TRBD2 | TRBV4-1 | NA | TGCGCCAGCAGCCAATCGACTAGCGGGGGGGCCGGTGAGCAGTTCTTC | CASSQSTSGGAGEQFF
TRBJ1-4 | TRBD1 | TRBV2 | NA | TGTGCCAGCAGTGATACAGGGGAAACAACTAATGAAAAACTGTTTTTT | CASSDTGETTNEKLFF
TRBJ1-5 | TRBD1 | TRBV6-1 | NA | TGTGCCAGCAGCGACAGGGCCGGCAATCAGCCCCAGCATTTT | CASSDRAGNQPQHF
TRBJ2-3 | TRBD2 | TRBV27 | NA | TGTGCCAGCAGTTTATCGTGGACTAGCCTAGATACGCAGTATTTT | CASSLSWTSLDTQYF
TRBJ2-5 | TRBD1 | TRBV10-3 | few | TGTGCCATCAGTGAGTGGGACAGGGACCAAGAGACCCAGTACTTC | CAISEWDRDQETQYF
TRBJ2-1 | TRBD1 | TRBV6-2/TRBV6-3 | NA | TGTGCCAGCAGTCCCCGACAGGGTGCCTTCAATGAGCAGTTCTTC | CASSPRQGAFNEQFF
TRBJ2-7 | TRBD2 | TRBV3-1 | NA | TGTGCCAGCAGCCCTAGCGGGGGCTTATACGAGCAGTACTTC | CASSPSGGLYEQYF
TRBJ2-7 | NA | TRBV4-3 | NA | TGCGCCAGCAGCTTGGAGCACGGGACCTCTCCCTACGAGCAGTACTTC | CASSLEHGTSPYEQYF
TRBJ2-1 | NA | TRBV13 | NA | TGTGCCAGCAGCTCCCGGGGCGACTCCAGGTGGAATGAGCAGTTCTTC | CASSSRGDSRWNEQFF
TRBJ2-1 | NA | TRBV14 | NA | TGTGCCAGCAGCCGCAACATGGACTTCTACAATGAGCAGTTCTTC | CASSRNMDFYNEQFF
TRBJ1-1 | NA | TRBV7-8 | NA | TGTGCCAGCAGCTTCGCCCCCGGGGGCAATACTGAAGCTTTCTTT | CASSFAPGGNTEAFF
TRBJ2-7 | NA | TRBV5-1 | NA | TGCGCCAGCGCCCAATTCGCCGGGACACTCTCCTACGAGCAGTACTTC | CASAQFAGTLSYEQYF
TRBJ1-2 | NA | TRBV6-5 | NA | TGTGCCAGCAGTTACTTCCAGGGCGAAGGCTACACCTTC | CASSYFQGEGYTF